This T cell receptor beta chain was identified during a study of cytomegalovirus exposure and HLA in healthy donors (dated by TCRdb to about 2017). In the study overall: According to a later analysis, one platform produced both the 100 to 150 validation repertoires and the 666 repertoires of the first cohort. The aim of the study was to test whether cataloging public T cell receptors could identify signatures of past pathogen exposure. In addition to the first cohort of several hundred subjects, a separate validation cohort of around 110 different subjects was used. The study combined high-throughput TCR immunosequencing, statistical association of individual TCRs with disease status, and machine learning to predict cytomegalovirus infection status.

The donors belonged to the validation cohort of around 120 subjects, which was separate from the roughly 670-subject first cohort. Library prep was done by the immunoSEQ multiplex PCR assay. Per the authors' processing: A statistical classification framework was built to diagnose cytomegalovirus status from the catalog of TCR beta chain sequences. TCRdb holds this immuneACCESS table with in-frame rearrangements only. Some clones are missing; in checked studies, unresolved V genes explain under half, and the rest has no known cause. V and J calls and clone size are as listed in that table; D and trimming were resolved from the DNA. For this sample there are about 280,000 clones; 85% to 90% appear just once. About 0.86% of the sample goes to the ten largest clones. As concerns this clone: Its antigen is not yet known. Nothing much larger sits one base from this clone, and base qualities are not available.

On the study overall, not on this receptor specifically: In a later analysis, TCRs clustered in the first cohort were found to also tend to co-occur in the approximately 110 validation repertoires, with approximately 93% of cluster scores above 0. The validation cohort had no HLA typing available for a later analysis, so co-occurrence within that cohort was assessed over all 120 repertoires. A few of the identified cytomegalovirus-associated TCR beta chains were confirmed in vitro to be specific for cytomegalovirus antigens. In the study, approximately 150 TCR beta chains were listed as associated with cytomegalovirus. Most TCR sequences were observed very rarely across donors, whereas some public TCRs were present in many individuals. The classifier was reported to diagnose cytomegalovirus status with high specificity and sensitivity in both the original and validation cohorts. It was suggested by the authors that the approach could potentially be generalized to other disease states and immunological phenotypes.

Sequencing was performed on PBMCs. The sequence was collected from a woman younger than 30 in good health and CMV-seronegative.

The DNA sequence is TGTGCCAGCAGTTTGATCAATCCGGGGCAGGGGGACTATGGCTACACCTTC. Its coded protein is CASSLINPGQGDYGYTF. The chain links TRBV27 with TRBJ1-2; 7 bases in between match TRBD1. Taken from the germline V gene (reference sequence), the CDR1 and CDR2 loops are MNHEY and SMNVEV. The CDR3 starts with the cysteine, ends with the phenylalanine, and has 17 residues. Just the 51-base CDR3 DNA is kept, in frame starting at base 1. Germline trimming: 3 bases from V, 3 bases from J; junction bases outside gene matches: 13.